The next 27 T cell receptor beta chains were all read from a single sample in a study of cytomegalovirus exposure and HLA in healthy donors. The PCR made use of 60 Vbeta and 13 Jbeta primers. TCRdb's table, derived via immunoSEQ multiplex PCR, lists solely in-frame clones and lacks some. The data show 150,000 to 200,000 clones, with around 82% seen just once and 1.5% to 2% held by the top ten. Sequencing input: PBMCs. The receptor set was obtained from a man aged 18 to 35 in good health and CMV-seronegative.

The chain carries TRBV2 and TRBJ1-2, with D uncertain. This CDR3 has 15 residues. From germline, CDR1 is SNHLY and CDR2 FYNNEI. Trimming took 5 bases from V and 4 from J, leaving 17 bases between them. The CDR3 region is CASSPREAGSYGYTF. CDR3 in DNA: TGTGCCAGCAGTCCGAGGGAGGCAGGTTCCTATGGCTACACCTTC.

This clone is a singleton in its sample. J is TRBJ1-2 and V is TRBV7-2; D is unresolved. The CDR3 is 14 amino acids. V was clipped by 7 bases and J by 0 bases, with 12 bases between them. CDR1 is SGHTA and CDR2 is FQGNSA in the germline V gene. The CDR3 spells CASIRDLANYGYTF. DNA for the CDR3: TGTGCCAGCATCCGGGATTTAGCTAACTATGGCTACACCTTC. Full variable domain (missing parts from reference TRBV7-2 and TRBJ1-2): GAGVSQSPSNKVTEKGKDVELRCDPISGHTALYWYRQSLGQGLEFLIYFQGNSAPDKSGLPSDRFSAERTGGSVSTLTIQRTQQEDSAVYLCASIRDLANYGYTFGSGTRLTVV.

The sample holds a few counts of this clone. V gene TRBV19 combines with J gene TRBJ2-5, with D perhaps matching TRBD1 (6 bases). Germline V gives CDR1 LNHDA, CDR2 SQIVND (reference sequence). Trimming took off 3 bases at V and 0 bases at J, with 11 bases between the two ends. The CDR3 runs to 15 residues. For the CDR3, the DNA is TGTGCCAGTAGTATCGACAGGACGTACCAAGAGACCCAGTACTTC. Encoded protein: CASSIDRTYQETQYF.

The CDR3 region has the DNA TGTGCCAGCAGCCCGAACCCCCCGGGAATGCCCTCCTACAATGAGCAGTTCTTC. Translation: CASSPNPPGMPSYNEQFF. The chain combines TRBV7-2 with TRBJ2-1; possibly TRBD2 for D (5 bases). The germline V gene has CDR1 SGHTA and CDR2 FQGNSA. The CDR3 consists of 18 residues. Trimming removed 5 bases from V and 0 bases from J, with 20 bases in between.

A note on this clone: Other DNA variants within this sample encode the same CDR3. The chain joins TRBV27 to TRBJ1-6, with a weak D call TRBD1 (6 bases). V lost 6 bases and J 7 bases, leaving 22 bases between the germline ends. The length of the CDR3 is 17 residues. Germline values: CDR1 MNHEY, CDR2 SMNVEV (reference sequence). The CDR3 reads CASRTQQGNFGNSPLHF. CDR3 in DNA: TGTGCCAGCAGAACACAACAGGGAAACTTTGGGAATTCACCCCTCCACTTT.

The V call is TRBV7-2, the J call TRBJ1-1; TRBD1 might be the D (5 bases). Germline values: CDR1 SGHTA, CDR2 FQGNSA. The V and J ends lost 4 bases and 3 bases respectively, with 9 bases between them. The CDR3 runs to 13 residues. CDR3 DNA: TGTGCCAGCAGCTCGTGGGGGGACACTGAAGCTTTCTTT. Protein sequence: CASSSWGDTEAFF.

The chain couples TRBV7-2 to TRBJ2-7; D not resolved. From germline, CDR1 is SGHTA and CDR2 FQGNSA. The CDR3 runs to 12 residues. V shed 7 bases and J shed 7 bases, with 14 bases lying between them. In nucleotides, the CDR3 is TGTGCCAGCACCCTGAGAGGTGTTGAGCAGTACTTC. This gives the protein CASTLRGVEQYF.

Here the CDR3 reads CASSLVEGAGEDYGYTF. The CDR3 coding sequence is TGTGCCAGCAGCTTAGTTGAGGGTGCAGGCGAGGACTATGGCTACACCTTC. The chain joins TRBV11-2 to TRBJ1-2, with unresolved D. The CDR3 length is 17 residues. Between the trimmed V and J ends, which lost 1 base and 3 bases, there was a span of 18 bases. Germline V lookup: CDR1 SGHAT, CDR2 FQNNGV.

The chain is built from TRBV15 and TRBJ2-7, with D perhaps TRBD2 (7 bases). The CDR3 is 16 residues long. V lost 5 bases and J lost 3, with 20 bases in between. CDR1 and CDR2 (germline): LNHNV, YYDKDF (reference sequence). This CDR3 is CATSRRGGAGYYEQYF. CDR3 nucleotides: TGTGCCACCAGCCGCCGAGGGGGAGCGGGGTACTACGAGCAGTACTTC. Looking up the rest from reference TRBV15 and TRBJ2-7 gives the full variable domain: DAMVIQNPRYQVTQFGKPVTLSCSQTLNHNVMYWYQQKSSQAPKLLFHYYDKDFNNEADTPDNFQSRRPNTSFCFLDIRSPGLGDTAMYLCATSRRGGAGYYEQYFGPGTRLTVT.

The rearrangement links TRBV5-4 to TRBJ2-1, with TRBD2 matching over 11 bases. The CDR3 sequence is 17 residues long. Trimming at V came to 4 bases and at J to 2 bases, leaving 8 bases not matched to a gene. In germline, CDR1 is SGHNT, CDR2 YYREEE (reference sequence). Written as DNA, the CDR3 is TGTGCCAGCAGCCCGGGGACTAGCGGATTAACCTACAATGAGCAGTTCTTC. Protein sequence: CASSPGTSGLTYNEQFF.

This rearrangement joins TRBV7-9 to TRBJ1-5; 7 nucleotides agree with TRBD1. After removal of 2 bases from V and 3 bases from J, the junction contained 7 bases not matched to a gene. Per germline, CDR1 SEHNR and CDR2 FQNEAQ (reference sequence). CDR3 size: 16 residues. In nucleotides, the CDR3 is TGTGCCAGCAGCTTAAAAACGGGACAGTACAATCAGCCCCAGCATTTT. Translated, it gives CASSLKTGQYNQPQHF.

The V call is TRBV2, the J call TRBJ1-5, with a tentative D call TRBD1 (6 bases). V was cut by 4 bases and J by 2 bases, with 9 bases left in between. The length of the CDR3 is 14 residues. From germline, CDR1 is SNHLY and CDR2 FYNNEI. In DNA form, the CDR3 reads TGTGCCAGCAGTGGTTCAGGGGGCAATCAGCCCCAGCATTTT. Translating gives CASSGSGGNQPQHF.

This chain joins TRBV5-1 and TRBJ2-5; D uncertain. The V end was cut by 0 bases, the J end by 2 bases, with 8 bases between. This CDR3 has 14 amino acids. CDR1 is SGHRS, CDR2 YFSETQ, per germline. The CDR3 sequence is CASSLDPQQETQYF. The DNA of the CDR3 is TGCGCCAGCAGCTTGGATCCCCAGCAAGAGACCCAGTACTTC.

J is TRBJ1-1 and V is TRBV30; perhaps TRBD1 as D (5 bases). This CDR3 has 13 residues. The germline V gene encodes CDR1 GTSNPN and CDR2 SVGIG (reference sequence). The germline V and J ends were trimmed by 8 bases and 5 bases, with 18 bases remaining between them. The CDR3 protein is CALTLGGVTEAFF. The CDR3 DNA is TGTGCCCTCACGCTGGGGGGGGTGACTGAAGCTTTCTTT.

A few counts support this clone. V usage is TRBV2 and J usage is TRBJ2-2, with 9 nucleotides matching TRBD1. This CDR3 is 16 amino acids long. Germline V gives CDR1 SNHLY, CDR2 FYNNEI. With V trimmed by 5 bases and J by 4 bases, 8 bases remained unmatched. The CDR3: CASSIQGAMSTGELFF. CDR3 nucleotides: TGTGCCAGCAGTATACAGGGGGCTATGAGCACCGGGGAGCTGTTTTTT.

The chain employs TRBV18 and TRBJ2-7, with 9 bases lining up with TRBD1. This CDR3 has 17 residues. V lost 3 bases, J lost 3 bases, and 12 bases stayed unmatched. The V gene's germline CDR1 is KGHSH and CDR2 LQKENI. CDR3 DNA sequence: TGTGCCAGCTCACCCCTGGCCGGGACAGGGCCAAACTACGAGCAGTACTTC. This encodes CASSPLAGTGPNYEQYF.

This sequence joins TRBV7-6 and TRBJ1-2, with D possibly being TRBD1 (5 bases). V was clipped by 6 bases and J by 3 bases, with 20 bases between them. The CDR3 sequence is 16 residues long. Germline CDR1 SGHVS, CDR2 FNYEAQ. The CDR3 here is CASSPVAAGSYYGYTF. DNA for the CDR3: TGTGCCAGCAGTCCAGTGGCGGCAGGGTCTTACTATGGCTACACCTTC.

CDR3 amino acids: CASSAHGTAYGYTF. CDR3 bases: TGTGCCAGCAGTGCGCATGGGACTGCCTATGGCTACACCTTC. V and J are TRBV6-5 and TRBJ1-2; TRBD1 is a possible D gene (5 bases). CDR1 and CDR2 from the germline V gene are MNHEY and SVGAGI. V lost 5 bases to trimming and J lost 4 bases, with 14 bases between them. The CDR3 extends over 14 amino acids.

The chain couples TRBV5-1 to TRBJ1-6, with D uncertain. Germline-derived CDR1 and CDR2 are SGHRS and YFSETQ. Trimming cost V 2 bases and J 10 bases, with 7 bases left between them. CDR3 length equals 12 residues. CDR3 coding DNA: TGCGCCAGCAGCTTTAGTCTCTCACCCCTCCACTTT. Its protein is CASSFSLSPLHF.

The sample holds one count of this clone. V and J are TRBV15 and TRBJ2-1; D call uncertain. This CDR3 is 16 amino acids long. The germline V gene has CDR1 LNHNV and CDR2 YYDKDF (reference sequence). Trimming took 2 bases from V and 0 from J, leaving 11 bases between them. This chain's CDR3 is CATSRSTVASYNEQFF. CDR3 sequence (DNA): TGTGCCACCAGCAGATCCACAGTGGCCTCCTACAATGAGCAGTTCTTC.

This sequence joins TRBV4-3 and TRBJ1-3; a possible D gene is TRBD1 (6 bases). The ends were cut back, 0 bases at V and 0 bases at J, with 12 bases in the middle. This CDR3 has 17 residues. Germline loops: CDR1 LGHNA, CDR2 YSLEER. The CDR3 region has the DNA TGCGCCAGCAGCCAAGAGGGACATTGGATCTCTGGAAACACCATATATTTT. This codes for CASSQEGHWISGNTIYF.

The sample holds one count of this clone. The V call is TRBV7-2, the J call TRBJ2-7; tentative D call: TRBD2 (6 bases). In germline, CDR1 is SGHTA, CDR2 FQGNSA. The CDR3 extends over 14 amino acids. The V and J ends lost 7 bases and 4 bases respectively, with 17 bases between them. The CDR3 is CASTFRDLSYEQYF. The CDR3 DNA sequence: TGTGCCAGCACCTTTCGGGACTTGAGTTACGAGCAGTACTTC.

In its sample, this clone was seen a few times. The chain recombines TRBV28 with TRBJ2-5; TRBD2 matches at 9 bases. Germline V gene lookup returns CDR1 MDHEN and CDR2 SYDVKM. V shed 3 bases, J shed 3 bases, and the junction held 8 bases outside the gene matches. The CDR3 is 16 amino acids. The CDR3 loop is CASSLRGGVGEETQYF. CDR3 DNA: TGTGCCAGCAGTTTGCGGGGGGGGGTCGGCGAAGAGACCCAGTACTTC.

This chain joins TRBV6-1 and TRBJ2-7; 9 positions agree with TRBD1. The CDR3 loop spans 17 amino acids. The V segment lost 0 bases and the J segment 2 bases; nucleotides outside the gene matches: 8. CDR1 is MNHNS, CDR2 SASEGT, per germline. CDR3 residues: CASSEAVEGTGTYEQYF. In nucleotides, the CDR3 is TGTGCCAGCAGTGAAGCGGTCGAAGGGACAGGGACCTACGAGCAGTACTTC.

The chain joins TRBV5-1 to TRBJ2-1; TRBD1 agrees at 7 bases. The germline gives CDR1 SGHRS, CDR2 YFSETQ. V lost 0 bases, J lost 5 bases, and 11 bases stayed unmatched. The CDR3 has 17 amino acids. The CDR3 sequence is CASSLVGYGTEDNEQFF. CDR3 sequence (DNA): TGCGCCAGCAGCTTGGTAGGGTATGGGACAGAAGACAATGAGCAGTTCTTC.

The chain couples TRBV7-9 to TRBJ1-1; D might be TRBD1 (6 bases). The CDR3 consists of 15 residues. Germline V gene data show CDR1 as SEHNR and CDR2 as FQNEAQ (reference sequence). The V end was cut by 4 bases, the J end by 3 bases, with 15 bases between. CDR3 sequence reads: CASSSPLGADTEAFF. DNA of the CDR3: TGTGCCAGCAGCTCACCCCTGGGGGCGGACACTGAAGCTTTCTTT.

This sequence joins TRBV7-3 and TRBJ2-7; TRBD2 agrees at 7 bases. J was trimmed by 2 bases and V by 5 bases; bases with no gene match: 9. Germline values: CDR1 SGHTA, CDR2 FQGTGA. The CDR3 has 15 residues. The CDR3 is CASSLGASGPYEQYF. CDR3 in DNA: TGTGCCAGCAGCCTAGGGGCTAGCGGCCCCTACGAGCAGTACTTC.